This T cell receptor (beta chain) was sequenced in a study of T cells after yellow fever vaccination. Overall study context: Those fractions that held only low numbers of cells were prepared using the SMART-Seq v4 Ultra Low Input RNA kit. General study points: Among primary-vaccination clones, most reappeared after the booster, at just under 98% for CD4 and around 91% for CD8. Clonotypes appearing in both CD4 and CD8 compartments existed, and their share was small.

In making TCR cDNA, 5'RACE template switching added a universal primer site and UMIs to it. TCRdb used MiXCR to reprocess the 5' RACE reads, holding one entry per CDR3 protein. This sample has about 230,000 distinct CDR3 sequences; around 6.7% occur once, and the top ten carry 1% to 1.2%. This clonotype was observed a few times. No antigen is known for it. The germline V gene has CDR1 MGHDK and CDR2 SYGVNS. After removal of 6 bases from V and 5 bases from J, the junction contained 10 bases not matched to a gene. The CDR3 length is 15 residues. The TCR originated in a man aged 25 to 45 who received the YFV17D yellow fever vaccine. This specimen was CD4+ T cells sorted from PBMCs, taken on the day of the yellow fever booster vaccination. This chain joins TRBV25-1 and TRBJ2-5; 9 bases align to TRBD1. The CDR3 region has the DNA TGTGCCAGCAGCAAAAGGACAGGGGTATTTGAGACCCAGTACTTC. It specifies CASSKRTGVFETQYF.